This T cell receptor beta chain was profiled in a study of T cell repertoires in cytomegalovirus infection. Whole-study context: Public TCR beta signatures marked donors with CMV infection and the matching HLA. Notes on the study in general: HLA-C-restricted TCR beta clonotypes specific for CMV led the ex vivo response.

TCRdb re-called the reads with MiXCR, one entry per CDR3 protein. The sample consists of approximately 500,000 distinct CDR3 sequences, approximately 15% of them appearing once. The sample holds many counts of this clonotype. What it binds is not known. This CDR3 contains 16 residues. Deletions cut 6 bases from V and 1 base from J, with 15 bases between. Sequencing input: CD8+ T cells from PBMCs. This TCR was recovered from a human donor in good health (CMV status not recorded). Some clones in this sample may be carry-over from other donors' samples. The chain links TRBV12-3 or TRBV12-4 to TRBJ2-2, with D tentatively TRBD1 (6 bases). The CDR3: CASSGTGTKNTGELFF. The CDR3, as DNA: TGTGCCAGCAGCGGAACCGGGACAAAGAACACCGGGGAGCTGTTTTTT.